Following are 4 T cell receptor beta chains from one sample sequenced in a study of OX40 agonist ivuxolimab in advanced cancers. Generated by immunoSEQ multiplex PCR, the TCRdb table keeps only in-frame clones and is missing some. The table lists tens of thousands of clones, about 91% of them singletons, with under 0.7% in the top ten. The sample here was CD4+ or CD8+ T cells sorted from blood, taken in a trial of the OX40 agonist ivuxolimab. Receptors were obtained from an adult with an advanced solid tumor such as melanoma, head and neck, liver or kidney cancer.

The V call is TRBV19, the J call TRBJ1-1; D is ambiguous. Per germline, CDR1 LNHDA and CDR2 SQIVND (reference sequence). The CDR3 runs 13 residues. V shed 5 bases and J shed 1 base, with 8 bases lying between them. CDR3: CASSRPTNTEAFF. The CDR3 DNA reads as TGTGCCAGTAGTCGGCCAACGAACACTGAAGCTTTCTTT. Using reference TRBV19 and TRBJ1-1 for the parts outside the CDR3, the full variable domain is DGGITQSPKYLFRKEGQNVTLSCEQNLNHDAMYWYRQDPGQGLRLIYYSQIVNDFQKGDIAEGYSVSREKKESFPLTVTSAQKNPTAFYLCASSRPTNTEAFFGQGTRLTVV.

V gene TRBV14 combines with J gene TRBJ2-3; 8 bases align to TRBD2. The CDR3 extends over 15 amino acids. Germline CDR1 and CDR2: SGHDN and FVKESK. V lost 5 bases, J lost 4 bases, and 8 bases stayed unmatched. CDR3 region: CASSSFGGASDTQYF. CDR3 coding DNA: TGTGCCAGCAGCTCATTCGGGGGGGCCTCAGATACGCAGTATTTT.

The chain joins TRBV7-6 to TRBJ2-5; 10 bases align to TRBD1. After removal of 5 bases from V and 5 bases from J, the junction contained 8 bases not matched to a gene. From germline, CDR1 is SGHVS and CDR2 FNYEAQ. The CDR3 sequence is 15 residues long. CDR3 in amino acids: CASSRQGAGSETQYF. DNA of the CDR3: TGTGCCAGCAGCCGACAGGGGGCGGGTTCGGAGACCCAGTACTTC.

The chain couples TRBV6-6 to TRBJ2-1, with a tentative D call TRBD1 (5 bases). From germline, CDR1 is MNHNY and CDR2 SVGAGI (reference sequence). With 0 bases removed from V and 3 bases from J, the gap between germline ends came to 6 bases. CDR3 size: 14 residues. The CDR3 sequence: CASSYSGVYNEQFF. The CDR3 bases are TGTGCCAGCAGTTACTCAGGGGTCTACAATGAGCAGTTCTTC.